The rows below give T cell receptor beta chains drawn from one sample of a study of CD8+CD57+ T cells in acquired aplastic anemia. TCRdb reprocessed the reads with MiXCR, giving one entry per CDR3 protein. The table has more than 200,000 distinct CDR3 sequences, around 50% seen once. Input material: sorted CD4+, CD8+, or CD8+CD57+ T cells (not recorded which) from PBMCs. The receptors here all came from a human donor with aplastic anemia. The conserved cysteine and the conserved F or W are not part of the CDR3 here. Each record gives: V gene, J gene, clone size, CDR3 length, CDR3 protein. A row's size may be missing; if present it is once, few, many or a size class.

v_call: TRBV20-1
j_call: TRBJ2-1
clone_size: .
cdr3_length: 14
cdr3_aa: SASSGLAGGYNEQF

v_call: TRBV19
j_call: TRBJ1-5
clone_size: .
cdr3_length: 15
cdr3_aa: VSSTHGTSGSNQPQH

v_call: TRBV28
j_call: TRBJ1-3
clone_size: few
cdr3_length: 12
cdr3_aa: ASTPGTPGNTIY

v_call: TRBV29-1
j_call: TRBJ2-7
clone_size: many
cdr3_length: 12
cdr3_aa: SVSPGQRSYEQY

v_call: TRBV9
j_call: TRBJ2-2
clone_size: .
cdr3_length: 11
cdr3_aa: ASTQGGTGELF

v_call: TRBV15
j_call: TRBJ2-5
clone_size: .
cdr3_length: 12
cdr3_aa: ATSRTDGQETQY

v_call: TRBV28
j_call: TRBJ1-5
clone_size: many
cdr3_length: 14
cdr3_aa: ASSTTGAEGNQPQH

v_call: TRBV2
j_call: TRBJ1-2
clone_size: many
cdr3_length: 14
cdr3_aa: ASSSPDSNNLNGYT

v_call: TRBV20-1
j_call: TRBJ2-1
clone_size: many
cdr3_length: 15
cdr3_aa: SADGSGRATSYNEQF

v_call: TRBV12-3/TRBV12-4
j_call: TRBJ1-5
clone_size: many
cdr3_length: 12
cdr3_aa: ASSRTGGNQPQH

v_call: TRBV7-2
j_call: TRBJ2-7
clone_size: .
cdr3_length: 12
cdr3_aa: ASRSPGRSYEQY

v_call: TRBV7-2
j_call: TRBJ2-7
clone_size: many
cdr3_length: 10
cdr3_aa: ASSLPGGEQY

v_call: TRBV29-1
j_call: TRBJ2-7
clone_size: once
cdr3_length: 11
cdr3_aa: SVEEQGGEEQY

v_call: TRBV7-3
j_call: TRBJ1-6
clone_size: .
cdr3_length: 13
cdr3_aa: ASSLAGRGNSPLH

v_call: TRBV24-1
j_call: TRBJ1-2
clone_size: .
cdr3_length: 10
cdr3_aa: ATSDREGGYT

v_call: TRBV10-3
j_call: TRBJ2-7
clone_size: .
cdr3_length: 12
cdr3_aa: ASTSGRTSYEQY

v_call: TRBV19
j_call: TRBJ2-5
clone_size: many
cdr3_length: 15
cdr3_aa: ASSTMPGLRQRETQY

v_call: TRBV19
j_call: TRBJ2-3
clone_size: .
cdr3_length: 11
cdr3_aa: ASGLAGVDTQY

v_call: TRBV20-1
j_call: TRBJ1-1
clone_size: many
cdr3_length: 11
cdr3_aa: SARDPYLDEAF

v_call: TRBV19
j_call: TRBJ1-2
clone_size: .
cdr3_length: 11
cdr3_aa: ASTEDSVYGYT

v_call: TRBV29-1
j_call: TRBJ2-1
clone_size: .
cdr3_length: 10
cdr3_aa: SVVDLGSEQF

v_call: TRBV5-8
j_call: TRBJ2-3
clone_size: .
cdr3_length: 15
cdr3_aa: ASSRAGLAGAPDTQY

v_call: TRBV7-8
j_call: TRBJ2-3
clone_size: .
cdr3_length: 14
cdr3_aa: ASSLVAGVRTDTQY

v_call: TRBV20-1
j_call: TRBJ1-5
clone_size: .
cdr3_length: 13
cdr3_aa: SASGTGGAVQPQH

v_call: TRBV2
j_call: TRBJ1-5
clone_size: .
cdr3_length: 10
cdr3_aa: ASSQGSQPQH

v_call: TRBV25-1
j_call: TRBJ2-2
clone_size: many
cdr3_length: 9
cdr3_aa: ASSWTGELF

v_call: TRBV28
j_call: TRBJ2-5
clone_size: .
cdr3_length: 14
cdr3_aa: ASSLLGDRVQETQY

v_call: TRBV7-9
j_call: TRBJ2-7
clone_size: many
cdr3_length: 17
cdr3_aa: ASSVQGLAGPLNSYEQY

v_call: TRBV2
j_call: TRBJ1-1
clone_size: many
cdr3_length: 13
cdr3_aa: ASSLSLQGSTEAF

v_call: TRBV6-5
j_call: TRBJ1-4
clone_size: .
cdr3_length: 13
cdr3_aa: ASSSSGTGGEKLF

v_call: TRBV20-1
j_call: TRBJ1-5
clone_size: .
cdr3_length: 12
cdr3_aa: SARDDQSNQPQH

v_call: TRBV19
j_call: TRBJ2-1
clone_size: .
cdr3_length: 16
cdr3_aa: ASSVGLAGGRSYNEQF

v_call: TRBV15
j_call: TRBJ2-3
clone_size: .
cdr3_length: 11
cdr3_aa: ATSRKLGDTQY

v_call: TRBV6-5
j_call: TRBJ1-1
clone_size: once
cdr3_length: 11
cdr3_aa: ASRLRDRHEAF

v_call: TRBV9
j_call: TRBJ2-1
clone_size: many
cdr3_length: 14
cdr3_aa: ASSVVGPTGPGEQF

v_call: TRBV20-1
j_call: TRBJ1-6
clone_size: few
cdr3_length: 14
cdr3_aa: SARGGDISYNSPLH

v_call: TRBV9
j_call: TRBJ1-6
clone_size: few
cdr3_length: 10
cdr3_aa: ASSVDNSPLH

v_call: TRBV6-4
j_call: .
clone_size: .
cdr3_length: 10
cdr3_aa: ASKSYDGEQY

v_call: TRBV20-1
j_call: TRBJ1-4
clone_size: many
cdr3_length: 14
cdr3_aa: SAATGAGATNEKLF

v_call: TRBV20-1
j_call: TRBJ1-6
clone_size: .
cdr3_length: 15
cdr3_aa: SARAAGTGDYDSPLH

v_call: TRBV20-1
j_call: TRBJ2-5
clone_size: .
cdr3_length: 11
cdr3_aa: SGRHTLKETQY

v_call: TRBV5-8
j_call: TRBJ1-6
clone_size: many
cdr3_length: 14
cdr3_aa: ASSLRVTSYNSPLH